This entry concerns a single T cell receptor (beta chain). Its antigen is undetermined. These data are taken from a study of T cell responses to AZD1222 COVID-19 vaccine. Study-wide points: No day 14 peak samples; only post-peak repertoires were characterized. Unmutated variant regions reportedly attract nearly half of all spike-specific TCRs. Regions 160-218 and 743-854 dominated among vaccine-associated CD4 TCRs spanning spike.

Germline assignment: CDR1 GTSNPN and CDR2 SVGIG (reference sequence). The CDR3 sequence is 13 residues long. V lost 0 bases, J lost 1 base, and 6 bases lay in between. Measured with immunoSEQ multiplex PCR; TCRdb has only the in-frame clones, and not every one. The table records about 99,000 clones, 80% to 95% of them present only once. Sequenced here: peripheral blood, sampled on day 0 of AZD1222 vaccination. This sequence was found in an adult in good health. This chain connects TRBV30 to TRBJ1-1; no clear D. CDR3 bases: TGTGCCTGGAGTGTACACGGGAACACTGAAGCTTTCTTT. It specifies CAWSVHGNTEAFF.